These 8 T cell receptor beta chains were sequenced from one sample in a study of blood T cell repertoires in COVID-19. The repertoire was sequenced with immunoSEQ multiplex PCR; TCRdb's copy has only in-frame clones and lacks some. The sample has 200,000 or so clones; about 88% are singletons. Sample: PBMCs or T cells enriched from blood (not recorded which). These receptors were obtained from a woman aged 25-40 years who had recovered from COVID-19.

V is TRBV18 and J is TRBJ2-5, with 9 positions matching TRBD2. Trimming cost V 3 bases and J 1 base; bases outside gene matches: 6. Germline CDR1 is KGHSH and CDR2 is LQKENI. This CDR3 is 16 amino acids long. Here the CDR3 DNA reads TGTGCCAGCTCACCTCGGCTAGCGGGGTTCCAAGAGACCCAGTACTTC. Amino acid sequence: CASSPRLAGFQETQYF.

The chain links TRBV28 to TRBJ1-2; D uncertain. The CDR3 length is 12 residues. Germline lookup yields CDR1 MDHEN and CDR2 SYDVKM. Trimming took 7 bases from V and 4 from J, leaving 10 bases between them. This chain's CDR3 is CASKVRLYGYTF. The CDR3, as DNA: TGTGCCAGCAAAGTCAGACTCTATGGCTACACCTTC.

Judged by abundance, this clone is medium-sized. The chain carries TRBV6-4 and TRBJ2-3, with D tentatively TRBD1 (6 bases). Germline lookup yields CDR1 MRHNA and CDR2 SNTAGT. This CDR3 is built from 14 residues. The V end lost 3 bases, the J end lost 3 bases, and 10 bases lay between the germline ends. The CDR3 sequence: CASSEKGETDTQYF. CDR3 bases: TGTGCCAGCAGTGAGAAGGGGGAAACAGATACGCAGTATTTT.

The V call is TRBV21-1, the J call TRBJ1-1; the DNA was not compared with TRBD1, the D call given in the table. TRBV21-1 is a recognized pseudogene. This CDR3 is built from 13 residues. CDR3: CASPPTGKPEAFF. The CDR3 nucleotides read TGTGCCAGCCCCCCGACAGGGAAGCCTGAAGCTTTCTTT.

This chain links TRBV19 with TRBJ2-3; the D is unclear. The germline CDR1 and CDR2 sequences are LNHDA and SQIVND (reference sequence). The CDR3 sequence is 14 residues long. V was shortened by 5 bases and J by 0 bases, with 9 bases between the two germline ends. The CDR3 DNA reads TGTGCCAGTAGTCAGTCTCTCAGCACAGATACGCAGTATTTT. As protein: CASSQSLSTDTQYF.

The rearrangement joins TRBV27 to TRBJ2-2, with a weak D call TRBD1 (7 bases). This CDR3 has 14 amino acids. V was shortened by 6 bases and J by 6 bases, with 14 bases between the two germline ends. Germline CDR1 MNHEY, CDR2 SMNVEV (reference sequence). The CDR3 DNA sequence: TGTGCCAGCAGACTCGGAGGGGGCGCCGGGGAGCTGTTTTTT. Translated, it gives CASRLGGGAGELFF.

The chain is built from TRBV7-9 and TRBJ1-1; the D is unclear. Germline V gives CDR1 SEHNR, CDR2 FQNEAQ (reference sequence). Trimming removed 5 bases from V and 5 bases from J, with 12 bases in between. This CDR3 comprises 13 residues. CDR3 DNA sequence: TGTGCCAGCAGCGAACACGGAGGGACTGAAGCTTTCTTT. Translating it yields CASSEHGGTEAFF. Full variable domain (rest looked up from reference TRBV7-9 and TRBJ1-1): DTGVSQNPRHKITKRGQNVTFRCDPISEHNRLYWYRQTLGQGPEFLTYFQNEAQLEKSRLLSDRFSAERPKGSFSTLEIQRTEQGDSAMYLCASSEHGGTEAFFGQGTRLTVV.

Written as DNA, the CDR3 is TGTGCCAGCAGCTTGGGTATAGGACTCCGCACCGGGGAGCTGTTTTTT. Residues: CASSLGIGLRTGELFF. The J gene is TRBJ2-2, the V gene TRBV5-5; TRBD2 might be the D (5 bases). V was trimmed by 0 bases and J by 4 bases, leaving 13 bases between them. CDR3 length: 16 residues. Germline CDR1 is SGHKS and CDR2 is YYEKEE (reference sequence).